Listed here is a single TCR beta chain. What it binds is not known. The CDR3 runs 13 residues. Germline V gene data show CDR1 as SGHKS and CDR2 as YYEKEE (reference sequence). Trimming pared 4 bases from V and 3 bases from J, leaving 10 bases between. These data belong to a study of T cell responses to AZD1222 COVID-19 vaccine. The study, taken as a whole, reports: Only after the peak T cell response were repertoires sampled.

Generated by immunoSEQ multiplex PCR, the TCRdb table keeps only in-frame clones and is missing some. Of some 150,000 clones listed, 91% are singletons. The TCR comes from an adult in good health. The sequencing here drew on peripheral blood, taken on day 0 of AZD1222 vaccination. The chain couples TRBV5-5 to TRBJ1-2; no clear D. CDR3: CASSPDGYYGYTF. The CDR3 region has the DNA TGTGCCAGCAGCCCCGACGGATACTATGGCTACACCTTC.